These 28 T cell receptor beta chains were all obtained from the same sample, sequenced in a study of PD-L1 blockade in urothelial cancer. Data came from immunoSEQ multiplex PCR; TCRdb stores just in-frame clones and leaves some out. The table lists 75,000 to 95,000 clones, around four fifths of them singletons, with about 6.9% in the top ten. Time point in this sample: pretreatment peripheral blood. This material consisted of PBMCs, taken around atezolizumab (anti-PD-L1) treatment. The source is a man aged 35 to 55 with urothelial cancer.

The chain uses TRBV6-1 and TRBJ1-1, with 8 bases aligning to TRBD1. The CDR3 spans 16 residues. The trim removed 3 bases at V and 2 bases at J, leaving 8 bases unmatched. Germline lookup yields CDR1 MNHNS and CDR2 SASEGT. CDR3 residues: CASSEGQGARNTEAFF. The CDR3 DNA sequence: TGTGCCAGCAGTGAGGGGCAGGGGGCGCGCAACACTGAAGCTTTCTTT.

This rearrangement joins TRBV5-6 to TRBJ2-4; D may be TRBD1 (6 bases). Trimming left V 2 bases short and J 0 bases short, with 12 bases between. Per germline, CDR1 SGHDT and CDR2 YYEEEE. This CDR3 spans 16 amino acids. The CDR3 loop reads CASSFRGTLAKNIQYF. CDR3 bases: TGTGCCAGCAGCTTTAGGGGGACCTTAGCCAAAAACATTCAGTACTTC.

This clone was seen only once. The chain recombines TRBV5-1 with TRBJ2-3; 10 bases match TRBD1. The germline CDR1 and CDR2 sequences are SGHRS and YFSETQ. Trimming cost V 4 bases and J 6 bases; bases outside gene matches: 8. The CDR3 consists of 15 residues. As DNA, the CDR3 is TGCGCCAGCAGCGTGGAGGGACAGGGGTTGGATACGCAGTATTTT. This codes for CASSVEGQGLDTQYF.

The chain combines TRBV7-2 with TRBJ2-6; D remains unclear. Germline loops: CDR1 SGHTA, CDR2 FQGNSA. Trimming pared 1 base from V and 0 bases from J, leaving 7 bases between. CDR3 size: 16 residues. The CDR3: CASSLGGSSGANVLTF. The CDR3 nucleotides read TGTGCCAGCAGCTTAGGTGGCAGCTCTGGGGCCAACGTCCTGACTTTC.

The chain links TRBV2 to TRBJ2-2; 7 bases are a match to TRBD1. V was clipped by 8 bases and J by 0 bases; unmatched bases: 3. Germline V gene data show CDR1 as SNHLY and CDR2 as FYNNEI. The CDR3 spans 14 residues. This chain's CDR3 is CASSGTANTGELFF. In nucleotides, the CDR3 is TGTGCCAGCTCCGGGACAGCGAACACCGGGGAGCTGTTTTTT.

DNA for the CDR3: TGTGCCAGCAGCCCGCGGGAGGAGAGAAATGAGCAGTTCTTC. Translated, it gives CASSPREERNEQFF. The chain links TRBV13 to TRBJ2-1; 8 bases align to TRBD2. Unmatched junction bases numbered 7, after V lost 5 bases and J lost 7 bases. Per the germline V gene, CDR1 is PRHDT and CDR2 is FYEKMQ (reference sequence). This CDR3 has 14 amino acids.

V is TRBV30 and J is TRBJ1-5, with unresolved D. The V end lost 5 bases, the J end lost 5 bases, and 4 bases lay between the germline ends. This CDR3 is built from 10 residues. In germline, CDR1 is GTSNPN, CDR2 SVGIG (reference sequence). CDR3 DNA sequence: TGTGCCTGGCCCGATCAGCCCCAGCATTTT. Amino acids: CAWPDQPQHF.

CDR3 amino acids: CASSLGGFSNYGYTF. The CDR3 DNA is TGTGCCAGCAGCTTGGGCGGGTTTTCTAACTATGGCTACACCTTC. V gene TRBV5-5 combines with J gene TRBJ1-2, with D uncertain. The CDR3 runs 15 residues. Germline loops: CDR1 SGHKS, CDR2 YYEKEE (reference sequence). With 0 bases removed from V and 0 bases from J, the gap between germline ends came to 9 bases.

The V gene is TRBV5-1, the J gene TRBJ1-1, with 7 nucleotides matching TRBD1. Looked up from germline, CDR1 is SGHRS and CDR2 is YFSETQ. This CDR3 is 14 amino acids long. V was clipped by 4 bases and J by 1 base; unmatched bases: 4. The CDR3 protein is CASSAGGRNTEAFF. CDR3 DNA sequence: TGCGCCAGCAGCGCAGGGGGGAGGAACACTGAAGCTTTCTTT.

This chain's CDR3 is CASSLEGRTGELFF. The CDR3 bases are TGTGCCAGCAGCTTGGAGGGTCGCACCGGGGAGCTGTTTTTT. This chain uses TRBV7-9 with TRBJ2-2, with D possibly TRBD2 on 6 matching bases. V was trimmed by 3 bases and J by 4 bases, leaving 9 bases between them. Germline V gene data show CDR1 as SEHNR and CDR2 as FQNEAQ (reference sequence). This CDR3 contains 14 residues.

This clone showed up just once. V gene TRBV7-3 combines with J gene TRBJ1-2; D not certain. The CDR3 has 15 residues. The germline gives CDR1 SGHTA, CDR2 FQGTGA. With 5 bases removed from V and 2 bases from J, the gap between germline ends came to 15 bases. The CDR3 DNA reads as TGTGCCAGCAGCCCAGACTCACCGGGGAACTATGGCTACACCTTC. Its translation: CASSPDSPGNYGYTF.

J is TRBJ2-3 and V is TRBV29-1; 9 bases are shared with TRBD1. From germline, CDR1 is SQVTM and CDR2 ANQGSEA. This CDR3 has 15 amino acids. V gave up 0 bases and J gave up 3 bases; unmatched junction bases: 4. The DNA for the CDR3 is TGCAGCGTTGAAGATCAGGACAGGGGAACAGATACGCAGTATTTT. This sequence encodes CSVEDQDRGTDTQYF.

This rearrangement joins TRBV29-1 to TRBJ2-7; TRBD1 might be the D (5 bases). This CDR3 has 12 amino acids. Germline V gene data show CDR1 as SQVTM and CDR2 as ANQGSEA. V lost 7 bases and J lost 1, with 11 bases in between. DNA for the CDR3: TGCAGCGCATTGACAGATTCCTACGAGCAGTACTTC. This encodes CSALTDSYEQYF.

This clone has a single count. V and J are TRBV25-1 and TRBJ1-1; no clear D gene. Germline CDR1 and CDR2: MGHDK and SYGVNS. The V end lost 4 bases, the J end lost 1 base, and 4 bases lay between the germline ends. This CDR3 is 12 amino acids long. CDR3 in DNA: TGTGCCAGCAGTGCAGGGAACACTGAAGCTTTCTTT. This sequence encodes CASSAGNTEAFF.

The chain recombines TRBV4-3 with TRBJ1-1, with a weak D call TRBD1 (5 bases). Germline V lookup: CDR1 LGHNA, CDR2 YSLEER. V was shortened by 0 bases and J by 3 bases, with 14 bases between the two germline ends. The CDR3 extends over 16 amino acids. CDR3 in DNA: TGCGCCAGCAGCCAAGAGGGATGGGGAGGGGACACTGAAGCTTTCTTT. Amino acids: CASSQEGWGGDTEAFF.

The V and J genes are TRBV18 and TRBJ2-7; TRBD1 aligns across 10 bases. The J segment lost 4 bases and the V segment lost 3 bases, leaving 12 bases of the junction unmatched. The germline V gene has CDR1 KGHSH and CDR2 LQKENI. CDR3 length equals 17 residues. The chain's CDR3 is CASSPRDLGQGGYEQYF. The CDR3 nucleotides read TGTGCCAGCTCACCTCGGGATCTCGGACAGGGGGGGTACGAGCAGTACTTC.

V usage is TRBV6-4 and J usage is TRBJ2-7; 10 bases fit TRBD1. This CDR3 has 15 residues. V gave up 10 bases and J gave up 3 bases; unmatched junction bases: 12. The germline V gene encodes CDR1 MRHNA and CDR2 SNTAGT. DNA for the CDR3: TGTGCCACTCCCGTCGCGACAGGGGGCGACTACGAGCAGTACTTC. Its protein product is CATPVATGGDYEQYF.

This chain joins TRBV28 and TRBJ1-2; perhaps TRBD1 as D (5 bases). Germline lookup yields CDR1 MDHEN and CDR2 SYDVKM. The CDR3 totals 12 residues. Between the trimmed V and J ends, which lost 7 bases and 4 bases, there was a span of 10 bases. The CDR3: CASIGGGYGYTF. The CDR3 nucleotides read TGTGCCAGCATCGGGGGGGGCTATGGCTACACCTTC.

This clone showed up just a few times. The chain has TRBV7-9 and TRBJ1-1, with D perhaps TRBD1 (5 bases). The CDR3 length is 16 residues. CDR1 and CDR2 from the germline V gene are SEHNR and FQNEAQ (reference sequence). Trimming took 1 base from V and 2 from J, leaving 14 bases between them. The CDR3 DNA reads as TGTGCCAGCAGCTTAGGCAGGGATGAGAGAAACACTGAAGCTTTCTTT. Its protein product is CASSLGRDERNTEAFF. The whole variable domain, remainder taken from reference TRBV7-9 and TRBJ1-1, is DTGVSQNPRHKITKRGQNVTFRCDPISEHNRLYWYRQTLGQGPEFLTYFQNEAQLEKSRLLSDRFSAERPKGSFSTLEIQRTEQGDSAMYLCASSLGRDERNTEAFFGQGTRLTVV.

The chain combines TRBV5-5 with TRBJ2-2, with 7 bases fitting TRBD2. The junction had 7 bases not matched to a gene; V was cut back by 4 bases and J by 1 base. This CDR3 has 16 amino acids. In germline, CDR1 is SGHKS, CDR2 YYEKEE (reference sequence). CDR3 sequence reads: CASSARLAENTGELFF. CDR3 in DNA: TGTGCCAGCAGCGCCAGACTAGCAGAGAACACCGGGGAGCTGTTTTTT.

The CDR3 nucleotides read TGTGCCAGCAGGGAGACTAGCGATGAGCAGTTCTTC. It encodes CASRETSDEQFF. The chain carries TRBV2 and TRBJ2-1; TRBD2 matches at 8 bases. With V trimmed by 6 bases and J by 8 bases, 3 bases remained unmatched. This CDR3 is built from 12 residues. Germline V gives CDR1 SNHLY, CDR2 FYNNEI.

The V gene is TRBV7-6, the J gene TRBJ2-2, with a weak D call TRBD2 (5 bases). CDR1 SGHVS and CDR2 FNYEAQ come from the germline V gene. The V gene lost 2 bases and the J gene lost 3 bases, with 7 bases spanning the gap. This CDR3 spans 14 amino acids. CDR3 DNA sequence: TGTGCCAGCAGCTTAATGGGAGACACCGGGGAGCTGTTTTTT. It encodes CASSLMGDTGELFF.

The rearrangement uses TRBV13 and TRBJ2-3; D may be TRBD2 (5 bases). The CDR3 is 18 residues long. V lost 5 bases and J lost 2, with 23 bases in between. Looked up from germline, CDR1 is PRHDT and CDR2 is FYEKMQ (reference sequence). CDR3 bases: TGTGCCAGCAGCCGCAGGACCCAAGCGGCTCACCCCACAGATACGCAGTATTTT. Protein sequence: CASSRRTQAAHPTDTQYF.

This clone was seen a few times. The chain uses TRBV28 and TRBJ2-7; 12 bases align to TRBD2. Germline V gene sequence: CDR1 MDHEN, CDR2 SYDVKM. Trimming took 4 bases from V and 1 from J; bases not matched to a gene: 2. CDR3 length: 15 amino acids. The CDR3 region is CASSSTSGGSYEQYF. Here the CDR3 DNA reads TGTGCCAGCAGTTCGACTAGCGGGGGTTCCTACGAGCAGTACTTC.

The chain joins TRBV28 to TRBJ2-7, with 7 bases that match TRBD1. This CDR3 spans 13 amino acids. CDR1 MDHEN and CDR2 SYDVKM come from the germline V gene. The J segment lost 3 bases and the V segment lost 8 bases, leaving 7 bases of the junction unmatched. For the CDR3, the DNA is TGTGCCAGCGCCGACAGGGACCTCTACGAGCAGTACTTC. It encodes CASADRDLYEQYF.

The chain employs TRBV6-6 and TRBJ2-1; 8 bases match TRBD2. J lost 8 bases, V lost 11 bases, and 11 bases had no gene match. The CDR3 has 13 residues. Germline CDR1 reads MNHNY; CDR2 reads SVGAGI (reference sequence). The CDR3 sequence: CASQPGLVHEQFF. Here the CDR3 DNA reads TGTGCCTCCCAGCCGGGACTAGTCCATGAGCAGTTCTTC.

This rearrangement joins TRBV5-5 to TRBJ2-1; 15 bases match TRBD2. Germline V gene lookup returns CDR1 SGHKS and CDR2 YYEKEE (reference sequence). The CDR3 is 19 amino acids. The V segment lost 2 bases and the J segment 0 bases; nucleotides outside the gene matches: 6. CDR3: CASSLPGLAGGLSYNEQFF. The CDR3 nucleotides are TGTGCCAGCAGCTTACCGGGACTAGCGGGAGGACTCTCCTACAATGAGCAGTTCTTC.

This sequence joins TRBV5-8 and TRBJ2-3; TRBD1 aligns across 10 bases. This CDR3 comprises 15 residues. The germline CDR1 and CDR2 sequences are SGHTS and YDEGEE. The trim removed 0 bases at V and 7 bases at J, leaving 5 bases unmatched. The CDR3: CASSLGQGARNTQYF. The CDR3 DNA follows: TGTGCCAGCAGCTTGGGACAGGGGGCTAGGAATACGCAGTATTTT.